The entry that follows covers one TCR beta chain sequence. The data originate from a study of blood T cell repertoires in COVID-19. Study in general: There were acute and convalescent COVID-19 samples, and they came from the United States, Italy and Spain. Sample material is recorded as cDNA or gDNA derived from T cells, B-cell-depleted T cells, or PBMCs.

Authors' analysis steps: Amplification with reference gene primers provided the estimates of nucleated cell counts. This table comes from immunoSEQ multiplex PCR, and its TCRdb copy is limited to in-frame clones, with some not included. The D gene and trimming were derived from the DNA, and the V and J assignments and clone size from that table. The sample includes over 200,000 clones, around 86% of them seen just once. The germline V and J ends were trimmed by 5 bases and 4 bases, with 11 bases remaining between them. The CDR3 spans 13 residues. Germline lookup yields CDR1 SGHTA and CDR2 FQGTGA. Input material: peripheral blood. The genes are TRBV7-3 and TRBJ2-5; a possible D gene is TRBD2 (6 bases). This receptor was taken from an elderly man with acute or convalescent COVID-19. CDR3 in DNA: TGTGCCAGCAGCCCCGTGGGGGGAGAGACCCAGTACTTC. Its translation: CASSPVGGETQYF.